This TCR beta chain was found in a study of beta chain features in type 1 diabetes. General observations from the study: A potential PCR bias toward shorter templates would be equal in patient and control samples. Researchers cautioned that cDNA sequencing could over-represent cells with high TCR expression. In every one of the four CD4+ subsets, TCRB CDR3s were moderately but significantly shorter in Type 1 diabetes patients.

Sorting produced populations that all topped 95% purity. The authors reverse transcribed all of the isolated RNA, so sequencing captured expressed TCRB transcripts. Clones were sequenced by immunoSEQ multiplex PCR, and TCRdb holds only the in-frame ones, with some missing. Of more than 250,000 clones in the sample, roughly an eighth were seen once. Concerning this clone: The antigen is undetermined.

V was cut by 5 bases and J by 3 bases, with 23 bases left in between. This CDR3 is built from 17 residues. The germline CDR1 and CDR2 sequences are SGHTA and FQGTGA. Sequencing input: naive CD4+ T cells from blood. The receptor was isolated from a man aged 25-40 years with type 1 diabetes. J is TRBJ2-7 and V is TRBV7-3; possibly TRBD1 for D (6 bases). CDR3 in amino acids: CASSQPMPTGLSYEQYF. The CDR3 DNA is TGTGCCAGCAGCCAGCCCATGCCGACAGGCCTAAGCTACGAGCAGTACTTC.